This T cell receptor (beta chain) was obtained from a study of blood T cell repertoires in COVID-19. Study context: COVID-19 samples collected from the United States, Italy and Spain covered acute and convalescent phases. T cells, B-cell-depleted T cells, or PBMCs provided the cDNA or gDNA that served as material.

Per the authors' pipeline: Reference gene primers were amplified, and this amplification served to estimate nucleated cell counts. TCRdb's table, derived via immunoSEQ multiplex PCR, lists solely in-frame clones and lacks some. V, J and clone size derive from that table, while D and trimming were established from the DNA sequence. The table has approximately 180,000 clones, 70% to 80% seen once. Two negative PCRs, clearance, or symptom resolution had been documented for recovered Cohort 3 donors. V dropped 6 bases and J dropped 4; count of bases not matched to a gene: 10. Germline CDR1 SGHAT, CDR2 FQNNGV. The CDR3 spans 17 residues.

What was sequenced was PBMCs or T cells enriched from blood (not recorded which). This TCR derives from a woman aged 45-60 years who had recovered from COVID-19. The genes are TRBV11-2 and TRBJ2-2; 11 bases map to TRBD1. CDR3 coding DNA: TGTGCCAGCAGTTACCGAACCGGGACAGGGGGCACCGGGGAGCTGTTTTTT. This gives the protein CASSYRTGTGGTGELFF.